The rows below give T cell receptor beta chains drawn from one sample of a study of T-cell reconstitution after alpha-beta-depleted transplantation in children. Using its own MiXCR run on the PCR reads, TCRdb lists one record per CDR3 protein. The data show some 490,000 distinct CDR3 sequences, with roughly an eighth seen just once and approximately 5.4% held by the top ten. Sequences were derived from PBMCs from the stem cell graft donor, sampled from the stem cell graft. These receptors all come from a human donor who donated a stem cell graft to a child with combined immunodeficiency. Both conserved end residues are part of each CDR3. The D gene is left open where the match is weak. The size field is filled for only some rows; it gives once, few, many or a size class.

>.|TRBJ1-3|few|TRBV12-3/TRBV12-4|17
CASSLATVYGSGNTIYF
TGTGCCAGCAGTCTGGCGACAGTGTATGGCTCTGGAAACACCATATATTTT
>.|TRBJ2-3|many|TRBV4-2|18
CASSQDALGGDSTDTQYF
TGTGCCAGCAGCCAAGATGCCCTCGGGGGCGATAGCACAGATACGCAGTATTTT
>.|TRBJ2-2|few|TRBV14|14
CASRTGGGTGELFF
TGTGCCAGCAGAACTGGAGGCGGCACCGGGGAGCTGTTTTTT
>TRBD2|TRBJ2-1|many|TRBV20-1|13
CSARLAAYNEQFF
TGCAGTGCTCGACTAGCGGCCTACAATGAGCAGTTCTTC
>TRBD2|TRBJ2-3|.|TRBV29-1|14
CSVAREYNTDTQYF
TGCAGCGTTGCGCGGGAGTACAACACAGATACGCAGTATTTT
>.|TRBJ2-7|few|TRBV12-3/TRBV12-4|17
CASSLKAERVSSYEQYF
TGTGCCAGCAGTTTAAAGGCAGAGCGGGTAAGCTCCTACGAGCAGTACTTC
>.|TRBJ1-2|many|TRBV9|15
CASTLTDTPYEGYTF
TGTGCCAGCACCCTAACGGACACCCCTTATGAGGGCTACACCTTC
>TRBD1|TRBJ1-5|many|TRBV5-1|14
CASSPTGNNQPQHF
TGCGCCAGCAGCCCGACAGGGAACAATCAGCCCCAGCATTTT
>.|TRBJ2-1|many|TRBV9|11
CASSTDNEQFF
TGTGCCAGCAGCACCGACAATGAGCAGTTCTTC
>.|TRBJ1-1|.|TRBV20-1|12
CSARTTNTEAFF
TGCAGTGCTCGTACAACGAACACTGAAGCTTTCTTT
>.|TRBJ1-5|.|TRBV4-3|15
CASSQVWVSNQPQHF
TGCGCCAGCAGCCAGGTTTGGGTATCCAATCAGCCCCAGCATTTT
>.|TRBJ2-1|few|TRBV25-1|14
CASSAWDSYNEQFF
TGTGCCAGCAGTGCCTGGGACTCTTACAATGAGCAGTTCTTC
>TRBD1|TRBJ2-7|.|TRBV29-1|13
CSGQGQGAGEQYF
TGCAGCGGACAGGGACAGGGGGCTGGGGAGCAGTACTTC
>TRBD2|TRBJ2-3|.|TRBV20-1|15
CSALLVAAGGDTQYF
TGCAGTGCCCTCTTAGTTGCAGCGGGGGGAGATACGCAGTATTTT
>.|TRBJ2-5|few|TRBV4-2|12
CASSQDLKTQYF
TGTGCCAGCAGCCAAGATCTGAAGACCCAGTACTTC